One sample yielded the 18 T cell receptor beta chains listed below, sequenced in a study of T-cell reconstitution after alpha-beta-depleted transplantation in children. Construction of the TCRbeta library involved unique molecular identifiers. TCRdb reanalysed the PCR reads using MiXCR and keeps one entry per CDR3 protein. In the table there are just over 950,000 distinct CDR3 sequences, roughly 29% of which are singletons. Material: PBMCs, mostly from graft donor cells, obtained 360 days after TCRalphabeta/CD19-depleted stem cell transplant. The origin of the receptors is a boy younger than two who had a stem cell transplant for SCID, so the T cells may come from the graft donor.

CDR3 in amino acids: CASSNKGNEQYF. CDR3 DNA: TGTGCCAGCTCAAATAAGGGGAACGAGCAGTACTTC. This chain uses TRBV18 with TRBJ2-7, with D possibly being TRBD1 (5 bases). Looked up from germline, CDR1 is KGHSH and CDR2 is LQKENI. Trimming removed 5 bases from V and 5 bases from J, with 10 bases in between. The CDR3 runs 12 residues.

The V and J genes are TRBV5-1 and TRBJ2-5; D might be TRBD2 (6 bases). This CDR3 contains 12 residues. The ends were cut back, 8 bases at V and 4 bases at J, with 12 bases in the middle. Germline V lookup: CDR1 SGHRS, CDR2 YFSETQ. CDR3 amino acids: CARSPEGETQYF. Written as DNA, the CDR3 is TGCGCCAGAAGCCCGGAGGGAGAGACCCAGTACTTC.

Here the CDR3 reads CASSGRGSNTEAFF. In DNA, the CDR3 is TGTGCCAGCAGCGGACGCGGATCGAACACTGAAGCTTTCTTT. The chain combines TRBV7-9 with TRBJ1-1; D is unclear. CDR3 length equals 14 residues. The ends were cut back, 5 bases at V and 1 base at J, with 11 bases in the middle. Looked up from germline, CDR1 is SEHNR and CDR2 is FQNEAQ (reference sequence).

The rearrangement links TRBV5-1 to TRBJ2-7; tentatively, D is TRBD2 (6 bases). Germline CDR1 and CDR2: SGHRS and YFSETQ. The V gene lost 4 bases and the J gene lost 6 bases, with 14 bases spanning the gap. The CDR3 covers 13 residues. The DNA for the CDR3 is TGCGCCAGCAGCGCATTGCGGGAACCCGAGCAGTACTTC. Translating gives CASSALREPEQYF.

The chain couples TRBV7-2 to TRBJ2-3; no clear D. CDR1 is SGHTA and CDR2 is FQGNSA in the germline V gene. Deletions cut 1 base from V and 6 bases from J, with 8 bases between. The CDR3 covers 13 residues. CDR3 sequence (DNA): TGTGCCAGCAGCTTAGTCTTTGGGGATACGCAGTATTTT. This translates into CASSLVFGDTQYF.

V and J are TRBV18 and TRBJ2-1, with D perhaps TRBD1 or TRBD2 (5 bases each). The CDR3 runs to 14 residues. Germline V gene sequence: CDR1 KGHSH, CDR2 LQKENI. Trimming cost V 6 bases and J 12 bases, with 21 bases left between them. The CDR3: CASSPTGATRGQFF. The CDR3 nucleotides read TGTGCCAGCTCGCCGACCGGGGCCACGCGTGGGCAGTTCTTC.

CDR3 region: CASSPGGTSLVSQYF. The CDR3 bases are TGTGCCAGCAGTCCTGGGGGGACTAGCTTGGTTTCCCAGTACTTC. The J gene is TRBJ2-5, the V gene TRBV12-3 or TRBV12-4; TRBD2 aligns across 9 bases. V gave up 5 bases and J gave up 9 bases; unmatched junction bases: 13. CDR3 length: 15 residues.

DNA of the CDR3: TGTGCCAGCAGCTTGCAGGGTTCAGGGCAAGAGACCCAGTACTTC. This gives the protein CASSLQGSGQETQYF. This chain connects TRBV5-4 to TRBJ2-5; maybe TRBD1 (5 bases). CDR1 SGHNT and CDR2 YYREEE come from the germline V gene (reference sequence). V shed 1 base and J shed 2 bases, with 12 bases lying between them. The CDR3 has 15 residues.

This clonotype appeared a few times. This chain links TRBV29-1 with TRBJ2-3; D is undetermined. Germline V lookup: CDR1 SQVTM, CDR2 ANQGSEA. The CDR3 has 12 amino acids. With 6 bases removed from V and 2 bases from J, the gap between germline ends came to 9 bases. DNA of the CDR3: TGCAGCGTCGATCCTAACACAGATACGCAGTATTTT. It is translated as CSVDPNTDTQYF.

The chain combines TRBV4-1 with TRBJ2-7, with D perhaps TRBD1 (5 bases). The CDR3 contains 14 residues. V was cut by 3 bases and J by 6 bases, with 15 bases left in between. The V gene's germline CDR1 is MGHRA and CDR2 YSYEKL. This CDR3 reads CASSQDPAGSEQYF. The CDR3, as DNA: TGCGCCAGCAGCCAGGACCCCGCAGGGTCCGAGCAGTACTTC.

This clonotype was picked up many times. The rearrangement joins TRBV12-3 or TRBV12-4 to TRBJ2-7; D gene ambiguous. The CDR3 runs to 14 residues. The V end was cut by 3 bases, the J end by 0 bases, with 9 bases between. CDR3 nucleotide sequence: TGTGCCAGCAGTTTTGGCCTTAGCTCCTACGAGCAGTACTTC. The encoded protein is CASSFGLSSYEQYF.

This clonotype was found a few times. CDR3 coding DNA: TGCAGCGCCTCTCACAGGGTAGGGGCAGATACGCAGTATTTT. Translated, it gives CSASHRVGADTQYF. The J gene is TRBJ2-3, the V gene TRBV29-1; possible D gene TRBD1, 6 bases. The germline V and J ends were trimmed by 7 bases and 4 bases, with 18 bases remaining between them. Germline values: CDR1 SQVTM, CDR2 ANQGSEA. This CDR3 spans 14 amino acids.

The J gene is TRBJ2-5, the V gene TRBV6-5; D possibly uses TRBD1 or TRBD2 (6 bases each). CDR1 and CDR2 from the germline V gene are MNHEY and SVGAGI. With 7 bases removed from V and 7 bases from J, the gap between germline ends came to 16 bases. This CDR3 spans 13 amino acids. CDR3 DNA sequence: TGTGCCAGCACCGAACGGGGGCAGGTGACCCAGTACTTC. Translating gives CASTERGQVTQYF.

This clonotype appeared a few times. The J gene is TRBJ2-2, the V gene TRBV4-1; 10 nucleotides agree with TRBD2. The V and J ends lost 5 bases and 3 bases, in that order; junction bases with no gene match: 6. CDR3 size: 16 residues. CDR1 is MGHRA, CDR2 YSYEKL, per germline. The DNA for the CDR3 is TGCGCCAGCAGCTCGAGGACTAGCGGTTACACCGGGGAGCTGTTTTTT. Translated: CASSSRTSGYTGELFF.

This clonotype appeared once. This chain connects TRBV7-6 to TRBJ2-5, with D hard to call. The length of the CDR3 is 14 residues. V was trimmed by 5 bases and J by 3 bases, leaving 13 bases between them. CDR1 SGHVS and CDR2 FNYEAQ come from the germline V gene. The CDR3 bases are TGTGCCAGCAGCGTCGCATGGGCTAAAGAGACCCAGTACTTC. Translation gives CASSVAWAKETQYF.

This clonotype occurred once. This chain's CDR3 is CASSQGHDRGTYGYTF. The CDR3 bases are TGTGCCAGCAGCCAAGGGCATGACAGGGGGACCTATGGCTACACCTTC. The gene calls are TRBV3-1 and TRBJ1-2, with TRBD1 matching 9 bases. Germline V gives CDR1 LGHDT, CDR2 YNNKEL (reference sequence). J lost 4 bases, V lost 1 base, and 7 bases had no gene match. This CDR3 region has 16 residues.

Only a few counts were recorded for this clonotype. This rearrangement joins TRBV2 to TRBJ1-6; D gene unclear. There are 14 residues in the CDR3. V was trimmed by 2 bases and J by 5 bases, leaving 7 bases between them. The germline V gene encodes CDR1 SNHLY and CDR2 FYNNEI. CDR3 sequence: CASSEWDDNSPLHF. In DNA, the CDR3 is TGTGCCAGCAGTGAATGGGATGATAATTCACCCCTCCACTTT. The variable domain in full, with the rest retrieved from reference TRBV2 and TRBJ1-6, is EPEVTQTPSHQVTQMGQEVILRCVPISNHLYFYWYRQILGQKVEFLVSFYNNEISEKSEIFDDQFSVERPDGSNFTLKIRSTKLEDSAMYFCASSEWDDNSPLHFGNGTRLTVT.

The chain uses TRBV12-3 or TRBV12-4 and TRBJ1-1; D gene ambiguous. The CDR3 has 15 residues. V lost 5 bases and J lost 0, with 13 bases in between. The CDR3 sequence: CASSPRWALNTEAFF. CDR3 bases: TGTGCCAGCAGTCCCCGGTGGGCTCTGAACACTGAAGCTTTCTTT.